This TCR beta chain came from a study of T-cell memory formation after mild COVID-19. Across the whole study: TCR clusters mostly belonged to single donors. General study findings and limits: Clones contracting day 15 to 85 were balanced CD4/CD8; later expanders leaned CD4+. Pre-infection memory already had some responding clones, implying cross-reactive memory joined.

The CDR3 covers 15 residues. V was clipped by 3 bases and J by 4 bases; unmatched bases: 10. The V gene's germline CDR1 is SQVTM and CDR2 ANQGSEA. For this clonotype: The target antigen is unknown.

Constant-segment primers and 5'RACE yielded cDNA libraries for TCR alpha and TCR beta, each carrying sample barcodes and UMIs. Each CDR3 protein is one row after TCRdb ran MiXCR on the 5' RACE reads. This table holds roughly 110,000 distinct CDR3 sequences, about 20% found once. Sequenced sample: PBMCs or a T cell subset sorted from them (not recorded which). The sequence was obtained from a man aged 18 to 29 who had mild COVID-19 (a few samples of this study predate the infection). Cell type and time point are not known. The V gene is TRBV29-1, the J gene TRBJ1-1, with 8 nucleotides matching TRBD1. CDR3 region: CSVDDITGGTTEAFF. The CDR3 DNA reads TGCAGCGTTGATGATATTACAGGGGGAACCACTGAAGCTTTCTTT.